What follows are 30 T cell receptor beta chains derived from one specimen sequenced in a study of response to subunit inactivated influenza vaccine. TCRdb passed the RT-PCR reads through MiXCR, listing each CDR3 protein once. The sample consists of about 650,000 distinct CDR3 sequences, 14% of them appearing once. Sequencing was performed on PBMCs from blood, taken around 14 days before vaccination. The receptors stem from a man between 45 and 60 years old who received an inactivated influenza vaccine.

This clonotype was seen a few times. The CDR3 nucleotides read TGTGCCAGCAGCATCGGGACAGGAGAAAATCAGCCCCAGCATTTT. The encoded protein is CASSIGTGENQPQHF. This chain connects TRBV7-9 to TRBJ1-5; TRBD1 matches 8 bases. Germline V gives CDR1 SEHNR, CDR2 FQNEAQ (reference sequence). This CDR3 comprises 15 residues. Germline trimming cut 5 bases from V and 4 bases from J; bases unmatched to any gene: 7.

V is TRBV7-9 and J is TRBJ2-3; no reliable D call. Trimming stripped 9 bases from V and 4 bases from J, with 17 bases between. The germline V gene has CDR1 SEHNR and CDR2 FQNEAQ (reference sequence). This CDR3 contains 14 residues. Written as DNA, the CDR3 is TGTGCCAGTGGCAAGGCGGTATTGGCAGATACGCAGTATTTT. It is translated as CASGKAVLADTQYF.

This clonotype was found many times. The rearrangement uses TRBV24-1 and TRBJ1-5; D is unclear. V lost 5 bases to trimming and J lost 7 bases, with 14 bases between them. The CDR3 has 14 amino acids. Per the germline V gene, CDR1 is KGHDR and CDR2 is SFDVKD. DNA for the CDR3: TGTGCCACCAGTGTTTCCGGGGAAGGCCAGCCCCAGCATTTT. Its protein is CATSVSGEGQPQHF.

Many counts were recorded for this clonotype. V usage is TRBV12-3 or TRBV12-4 and J usage is TRBJ2-3, with TRBD1 identical over 7 bases. The CDR3 sequence is 16 residues long. V was clipped by 3 bases and J by 8 bases; unmatched bases: 14. CDR3 residues: CASSFRETGYLATQYF. The CDR3 DNA follows: TGTGCCAGCAGTTTTAGAGAGACAGGGTATTTGGCTACGCAGTATTTT.

The V and J genes are TRBV4-2 and TRBJ2-7, with TRBD2 identical over 7 bases. From germline, CDR1 is LGHNA and CDR2 YNFKEQ. The CDR3 is 16 residues long. V lost 0 bases, J lost 3 bases, and 8 bases stayed unmatched. The CDR3: CASSQEGGRGIYEQYF. For the CDR3, the DNA is TGTGCCAGCAGCCAAGAGGGAGGGAGAGGTATCTACGAGCAGTACTTC.

This clonotype was seen only a few times. The V call is TRBV4-3, the J call TRBJ1-3, with TRBD1 matching 7 bases. CDR1 LGHNA and CDR2 YSLEER come from the germline V gene. This CDR3 has 15 amino acids. Trimming at V came to 0 bases and at J to 4 bases, leaving 3 bases not matched to a gene. DNA for the CDR3: TGCGCCAGCAGCCAAGACAGGGGGTTCGGAAACACCATATATTTT. It translates to CASSQDRGFGNTIYF.

For this clonotype: One end of the junction fails to match germline, which may point to a read error. This sequence joins TRBV24-1 and TRBJ2-5, with D possibly matching TRBD1 (5 bases). The V gene's germline CDR1 is KGHDR and CDR2 SFDVKD. The CDR3 is 16 residues long. CDR3 DNA: TGTGCCTCCAGTGATTCTCCGGTCAGGGCACAAGAGACCCAGTACTTC. This translates into CASSDSPVRAQETQYF.

The genes are TRBV12-3 or TRBV12-4 and TRBJ2-5; 12 bases are a match to TRBD2. Germline trimming cut 6 bases from V and 1 base from J; bases unmatched to any gene: 3. The length of the CDR3 is 15 residues. CDR3 protein: CASRGLAGPQETQYF. In DNA, the CDR3 is TGTGCCAGCAGGGGACTAGCGGGCCCCCAAGAGACCCAGTACTTC.

This clonotype has a handful of counts. The CDR3: CASSVGAVGIHNEQFF. As DNA, the CDR3 is TGTGCCAGCAGCGTAGGGGCGGTGGGGATACACAATGAGCAGTTCTTC. The rearrangement joins TRBV9 to TRBJ2-1; no firm D call. V gave up 0 bases and J gave up 5 bases, with 15 bases separating them. There are 16 residues in the CDR3. Germline loops: CDR1 SGDLS, CDR2 YYNGEE.

At least ten counts were recorded for this clonotype. V and J are TRBV24-1 and TRBJ2-2, with D possibly matching TRBD1 (7 bases). This CDR3 is 16 amino acids long. Deletions cut 6 bases from V and 4 bases from J, with 17 bases between. Germline loops: CDR1 KGHDR, CDR2 SFDVKD. The CDR3: CATSLTGTAGTGELFF. The CDR3 DNA reads as TGTGCCACCAGTTTAACCGGGACAGCGGGCACCGGGGAGCTGTTTTTT.

This sequence joins TRBV6-5 and TRBJ1-1; no firm D call. This CDR3 is built from 13 residues. V dropped 2 bases and J dropped 4 bases, with 8 bases sitting between them. Germline lookup yields CDR1 MNHEY and CDR2 SVGAGI. CDR3: CASSYQGLTEAFF. Here the CDR3 DNA reads TGTGCCAGCAGTTACCAAGGGCTCACTGAAGCTTTCTTT.

V gene TRBV7-9 combines with J gene TRBJ2-7, with 7 positions matching TRBD1. The CDR3 has 14 residues. With 4 bases clipped from V and 3 bases from J, the junction kept 6 bases outside the gene matches. Germline V gene lookup returns CDR1 SEHNR and CDR2 FQNEAQ (reference sequence). CDR3 amino acids: CASSSPGQHYEQYF. DNA for the CDR3: TGTGCCAGCAGCTCACCGGGACAGCACTACGAGCAGTACTTC.

The V and J genes are TRBV7-3 and TRBJ2-1, with no clear D. Per the germline V gene, CDR1 is SGHTA and CDR2 is FQGTGA. This CDR3 has 13 residues. Trimming removed 4 bases from V and 9 bases from J, with 13 bases in between. CDR3 bases: TGTGCCAGCAGCTCCCGCACGAGGAGTGAGCAGTTCTTC. Its protein is CASSSRTRSEQFF.

This clonotype was observed many times. The chain links TRBV29-1 to TRBJ1-1; D not certain. This CDR3 spans 13 amino acids. The ends were cut back, 7 bases at V and 6 bases at J, with 18 bases in the middle. Germline CDR1 SQVTM, CDR2 ANQGSEA. CDR3 residues: CSAQPSRPPEAFF. CDR3 coding DNA: TGCAGCGCTCAGCCGTCTCGTCCCCCTGAAGCTTTCTTT.

The chain combines TRBV6-2 or TRBV6-3 with TRBJ2-7; 8 nucleotides agree with TRBD1. Losses at the gene ends were 7 bases for V and 3 bases for J; bases not matched to a gene: 14. The CDR3 runs to 16 residues. Germline lookup yields CDR1 MNHEY and CDR2 SVGEGT. The CDR3 coding sequence is TGTGCCAGCAACATGGCTCCAGGGACAGGCAACTACGAGCAGTACTTC. The encoded protein is CASNMAPGTGNYEQYF.

V usage is TRBV15 and J usage is TRBJ1-6; possible D gene TRBD1, 6 bases. With 0 bases removed from V and 9 bases from J, the gap between germline ends came to 12 bases. The germline V gene has CDR1 LNHNV and CDR2 YYDKDF (reference sequence). This CDR3 has 15 residues. The CDR3 DNA follows: TGTGCCACCAGCAGAGAGGGGGGGCTGGGTTCACCCCTCCACTTT. This gives the protein CATSREGGLGSPLHF.

The chain carries TRBV27 and TRBJ2-7; D perhaps matches TRBD1 (5 bases). Germline CDR1 and CDR2: MNHEY and SMNVEV (reference sequence). The V and J ends lost 10 bases and 3 bases respectively, with 25 bases between them. The CDR3 length is 16 residues. This chain's CDR3 is CATSPQGSITYYEQYF. The CDR3 DNA is TGTGCCACCAGCCCCCAGGGCAGCATTACCTACTACGAGCAGTACTTC.

This clonotype was seen a single time. One base away lies a much larger clone, so this may be a sequencing read error. V gene TRBV6-2 or TRBV6-3 combines with J gene TRBJ2-5; D perhaps matches TRBD1 (6 bases). The CDR3 extends over 13 amino acids. Trimming removed 4 bases at V and 4 bases at J, with 10 bases between. The germline V gene encodes CDR1 MNHEY and CDR2 SVGEGT. The CDR3 here is CASSLNRAETQYF. DNA of the CDR3: TGTGCCAGCAGTTTAAACAGGGCAGAGACCCAGTACTTC.

Here the CDR3 DNA reads TGTGCCAGCAGCGCCCAGCGGAACAATGAGCAGTTCTTC. Amino acid sequence: CASSAQRNNEQFF. This chain uses TRBV7-2 with TRBJ2-1; TRBD2 is a possible D gene (5 bases). The germline V and J ends were trimmed by 5 bases and 5 bases, with 10 bases remaining between them. From germline, CDR1 is SGHTA and CDR2 FQGNSA. The CDR3 runs 13 residues.

At least ten counts were recorded for this clonotype. The chain carries TRBV3-1 and TRBJ1-6; 12 nucleotides agree with TRBD1. The germline V gene encodes CDR1 LGHDT and CDR2 YNNKEL (reference sequence). There are 19 residues in the CDR3. The ends lost 0 bases at V and 8 bases at J; junction bases unmatched: 11. This CDR3 is CASSQEVGTGGVPHSPLHF. The CDR3 DNA is TGTGCCAGCAGCCAAGAGGTTGGGACAGGGGGCGTCCCTCATTCACCCCTCCACTTT.

This clonotype was observed a few times. V usage is TRBV29-1 and J usage is TRBJ2-5; 8 bases are a match to TRBD2. The CDR3 spans 16 residues. The J segment lost 5 bases and the V segment lost 1 base, leaving 12 bases of the junction unmatched. Per the germline V gene, CDR1 is SQVTM and CDR2 is ANQGSEA. CDR3 loop: CSVEGNTGGPSETQYF. In DNA form, the CDR3 reads TGCAGCGTTGAAGGGAATACGGGAGGGCCATCGGAGACCCAGTACTTC.

The sample holds a few counts of this clonotype. The gene calls are TRBV6-2 or TRBV6-3 and TRBJ2-3, with TRBD2 matching over 11 bases. This CDR3 has 18 amino acids. V shed 0 bases, J shed 0 bases, and the junction held 5 bases outside the gene matches. CDR1 MNHEY and CDR2 SVGEGT come from the germline V gene. The CDR3 DNA follows: TGTGCCAGCAGTTACTCGTCTAGCGGGGGGACTAGCACAGATACGCAGTATTTT. It is translated as CASSYSSSGGTSTDTQYF.

This rearrangement joins TRBV14 to TRBJ2-6; D might be TRBD1 (5 bases). In germline, CDR1 is SGHDN, CDR2 FVKESK. The length of the CDR3 is 16 residues. The V end lost 6 bases, the J end lost 1 base, and 13 bases lay between the germline ends. The CDR3 nucleotides are TGTGCCAGCAGTCAGGGTTACGGTTCTGGGGCCAACGTCCTGACTTTC. Translation gives CASSQGYGSGANVLTF. Based on the CDR3 plus reference TRBV14 and TRBJ2-6, the full variable domain is EAGVTQFPSHSVIEKGQTVTLRCDPISGHDNLYWYRRVMGKEIKFLLHFVKESKQDESGMPNNRFLAERTGGTYSTLKVQPAELEDSGVYFCASSQGYGSGANVLTFGAGSRLTVL.

The chain employs TRBV12-3 or TRBV12-4 and TRBJ2-3; TRBD2 might be the D (6 bases). This CDR3 is 16 amino acids long. V was pared by 7 bases and J by 2 bases, with 19 bases between. The DNA of the CDR3 is TGTGCCAGCAACATAGACGCGGGACTCCTCACAGATACGCAGTATTTT. It codes for CASNIDAGLLTDTQYF.

This clonotype showed up just a few times. The gene calls are TRBV12-3 or TRBV12-4 and TRBJ1-5; D is undetermined. V lost 1 base to trimming and J lost 8 bases, with 9 bases between them. The CDR3 loop spans 13 amino acids. The CDR3 here is CASSLGWVEPQHF. The CDR3 nucleotides are TGTGCCAGCAGTTTAGGGTGGGTTGAGCCCCAGCATTTT.

The chain carries TRBV9 and TRBJ2-3; 9 positions match TRBD2. Germline V CDR1 and CDR2: SGDLS, YYNGEE. J lost 6 bases, V lost 0 bases, and 11 bases had no gene match. CDR3 length: 17 amino acids. The DNA for the CDR3 is TGTGCCAGCAGCGTAGGAATTAGCGGGAGTCCGTGGGATACGCAGTATTTT. This codes for CASSVGISGSPWDTQYF.

The chain combines TRBV19 with TRBJ2-6; a weak D match, TRBD1 (5 bases). V lost 4 bases and J 0 bases, leaving 13 bases between the germline ends. There are 17 residues in the CDR3. Germline lookup yields CDR1 LNHDA and CDR2 SQIVND (reference sequence). CDR3 sequence reads: CASSKGAPLSGANVLTF. DNA for the CDR3: TGTGCCAGTAGTAAAGGGGCTCCCCTCTCTGGGGCCAACGTCCTGACTTTC. Using reference TRBV19 and TRBJ2-6 for the parts outside the CDR3, the full variable domain is DGGITQSPKYLFRKEGQNVTLSCEQNLNHDAMYWYRQDPGQGLRLIYYSQIVNDFQKGDIAEGYSVSREKKESFPLTVTSAQKNPTAFYLCASSKGAPLSGANVLTFGAGSRLTVL.

This clonotype was seen a handful of times. The chain combines TRBV6-5 with TRBJ2-1, with D possibly matching TRBD1 (6 bases). Trimming stripped 6 bases from V and 6 bases from J, with 18 bases between. Germline V gene data show CDR1 as MNHEY and CDR2 as SVGAGI. The CDR3 length is 15 residues. DNA of the CDR3: TGTGCCAGCAGATATGGACAGTTCCCGATCAATGAGCAGTTCTTC. It is translated as CASRYGQFPINEQFF.

Only a few counts were recorded for this clonotype. The chain employs TRBV4-3 and TRBJ2-3; D unresolved. Trimming took off 1 base at V and 1 base at J, with 15 bases between the two ends. This CDR3 has 17 residues. Germline CDR1 is LGHNA and CDR2 is YSLEER. This CDR3 is CASSQGVLPGRTDTQYF. The CDR3 coding sequence is TGCGCCAGCAGCCAAGGGGTATTGCCAGGTCGCACAGATACGCAGTATTTT.

The J gene is TRBJ2-5, the V gene TRBV5-1, with TRBD1 identical over 8 bases. This CDR3 contains 15 residues. The ends lost 1 base at V and 4 bases at J; junction bases unmatched: 6. Germline loops: CDR1 SGHRS, CDR2 YFSETQ. The CDR3 loop is CASSLWTGKGETQYF. The DNA for the CDR3 is TGCGCCAGCAGCTTGTGGACAGGGAAGGGAGAGACCCAGTACTTC. Filled out from reference TRBV5-1 and TRBJ2-5, the complete variable domain reads KAGVTQTPRYLIKTRGQQVTLSCSPISGHRSVSWYQQTPGQGLQFLFEYFSETQRNKGNFPGRFSGRQFSNSRSEMNVSTLELGDSALYLCASSLWTGKGETQYFGPGTRLLVL.